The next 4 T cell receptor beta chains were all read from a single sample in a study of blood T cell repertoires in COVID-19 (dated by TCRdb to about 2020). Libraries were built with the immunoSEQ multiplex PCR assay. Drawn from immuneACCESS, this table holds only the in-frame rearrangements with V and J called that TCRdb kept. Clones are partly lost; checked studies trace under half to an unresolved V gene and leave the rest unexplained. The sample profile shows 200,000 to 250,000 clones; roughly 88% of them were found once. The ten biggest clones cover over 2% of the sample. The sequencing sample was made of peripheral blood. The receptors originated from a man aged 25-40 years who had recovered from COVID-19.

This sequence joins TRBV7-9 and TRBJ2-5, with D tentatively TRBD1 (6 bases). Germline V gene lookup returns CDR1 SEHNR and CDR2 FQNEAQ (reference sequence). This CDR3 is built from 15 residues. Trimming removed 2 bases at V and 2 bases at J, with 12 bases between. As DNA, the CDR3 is TGTGCCAGCAGCTTATTGGTGGGACAACAAGAGACCCAGTACTTC. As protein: CASSLLVGQQETQYF.

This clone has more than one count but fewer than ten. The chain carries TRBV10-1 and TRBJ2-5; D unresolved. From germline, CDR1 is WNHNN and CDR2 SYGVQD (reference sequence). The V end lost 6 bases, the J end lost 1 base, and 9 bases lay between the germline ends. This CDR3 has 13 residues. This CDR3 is CASSVTLQETQYF. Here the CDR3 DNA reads TGCGCCAGCAGCGTAACTCTCCAAGAGACCCAGTACTTC.

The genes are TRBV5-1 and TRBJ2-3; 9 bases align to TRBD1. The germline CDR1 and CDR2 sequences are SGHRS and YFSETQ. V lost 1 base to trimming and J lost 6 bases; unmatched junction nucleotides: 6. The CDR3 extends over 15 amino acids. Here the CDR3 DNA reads TGCGCCAGCAGCTTGCGGACAGGGGAGGGTGATACGCAGTATTTT. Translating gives CASSLRTGEGDTQYF.

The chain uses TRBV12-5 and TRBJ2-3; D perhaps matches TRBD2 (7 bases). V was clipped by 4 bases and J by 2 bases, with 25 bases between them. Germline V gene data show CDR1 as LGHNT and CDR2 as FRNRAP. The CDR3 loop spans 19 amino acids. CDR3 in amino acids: CASGSWGGDHPSITDTQYF. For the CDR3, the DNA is TGTGCTAGTGGTTCATGGGGGGGCGACCACCCTTCTATCACAGATACGCAGTATTTT.